Shown below are 18 T cell receptor beta chains from a single sample sequenced in a study of cytomegalovirus exposure and HLA in healthy donors. 13 Jbeta primers and 60 Vbeta primers were used for the PCR. The assay was immunoSEQ multiplex PCR, and TCRdb's table has in-frame clones only and misses some. Of about 150,000 clones in the sample, 70% to 85% are singletons; the top ten hold approximately 2.1%. Input material: PBMCs. These receptors were obtained from a man aged 25 to 40 in good health and CMV-seronegative.

The chain has TRBV6-1 and TRBJ2-7; 8 bases agree with TRBD1. Trimming removed 1 base from V and 4 bases from J; junction bases left unmatched: 6. Germline CDR1 is MNHNS and CDR2 is SASEGT. This CDR3 is 15 amino acids long. CDR3 coding DNA: TGTGCCAGCAGTGAAGTGGCAGGGGGCTTGTACGAGCAGTACTTC. It translates to CASSEVAGGLYEQYF.

The chain has TRBV2 and TRBJ2-1; D not resolved. Germline lookup yields CDR1 SNHLY and CDR2 FYNNEI. The CDR3 loop spans 11 amino acids. Trimming removed 9 bases at V and 10 bases at J, with 13 bases between. The CDR3 sequence is CASGSAGEQFF. As DNA, the CDR3 is TGTGCCAGTGGCAGCGCCGGAGAGCAGTTCTTC.

The rearrangement links TRBV9 to TRBJ2-1; 14 nucleotides match TRBD2. The CDR3 runs to 16 residues. CDR1 and CDR2 from the germline V gene are SGDLS and YYNGEE. V gave up 3 bases and J gave up 4 bases; unmatched junction bases: 3. The CDR3 nucleotides read TGTGCCAGCAGCGAATGGACTAGCGGGGGGTACAATGAGCAGTTCTTC. Its translation is CASSEWTSGGYNEQFF.

The chain uses TRBV7-2 and TRBJ2-7, with TRBD1 identical over 8 bases. Germline values: CDR1 SGHTA, CDR2 FQGNSA. With 3 bases clipped from V and 3 bases from J, the junction kept 7 bases outside the gene matches. The CDR3 totals 15 residues. CDR3 sequence (DNA): TGTGCCAGCAGCTTTAGTGCCGGGACAGGCTACGAGCAGTACTTC. Its translation is CASSFSAGTGYEQYF.

This clone was seen more than once but under ten times. The chain couples TRBV6-1 to TRBJ1-3; D perhaps matches TRBD1 (5 bases). This CDR3 is built from 14 residues. Deletions cut 8 bases from V and 3 bases from J, with 14 bases between. Germline V gives CDR1 MNHNS, CDR2 SASEGT. CDR3 DNA sequence: TGTGCCAGCGAGTCGGGGGGAAGTGGAAACACCATATATTTT. Encoded protein: CASESGGSGNTIYF.

V is TRBV2 and J is TRBJ2-3; tentative D call: TRBD2 (7 bases). The CDR3 is made up of 14 amino acids. Trimming took off 8 bases at V and 0 bases at J, with 12 bases between the two ends. Germline V gene lookup returns CDR1 SNHLY and CDR2 FYNNEI. CDR3 region: CASGRGGSTDTQYF. Here the CDR3 DNA reads TGTGCCAGCGGGAGGGGGGGTAGCACAGATACGCAGTATTTT.

The chain has TRBV4-3 and TRBJ1-2; TRBD1 aligns across 9 bases. In germline, CDR1 is LGHNA, CDR2 YSLEER. The junction had 1 base not matched to a gene; V was cut back by 0 bases and J by 2 bases. This CDR3 contains 15 residues. This CDR3 is CASSQEDRGNYGYTF. CDR3 DNA sequence: TGCGCCAGCAGCCAAGAAGACAGGGGGAACTATGGCTACACCTTC.

This clone has just a few counts. The gene calls are TRBV27 and TRBJ2-1, with 10 nucleotides matching TRBD1. The germline gives CDR1 MNHEY, CDR2 SMNVEV (reference sequence). CDR3 length equals 14 residues. V dropped 5 bases and J dropped 9; count of bases not matched to a gene: 7. This CDR3 is CASSPPTGGGEQFF. DNA for the CDR3: TGTGCCAGCAGTCCACCGACAGGGGGCGGTGAGCAGTTCTTC.

The chain is built from TRBV6-4 and TRBJ2-7, with D perhaps matching TRBD1 (6 bases). Germline V gene lookup returns CDR1 MRHNA and CDR2 SNTAGT. V dropped 7 bases and J dropped 2 bases, with 24 bases sitting between them. The CDR3 has 17 residues. The CDR3 protein is CASTESIVGDRTYEQYF. The CDR3 coding sequence is TGTGCCAGCACCGAATCTATAGTCGGAGACAGGACCTACGAGCAGTACTTC.

This chain uses TRBV13 with TRBJ2-5; D is perhaps TRBD1 (7 bases). Deletions cut 5 bases from V and 5 bases from J, with 15 bases between. Germline lookup yields CDR1 PRHDT and CDR2 FYEKMQ (reference sequence). The CDR3 has 14 amino acids. The CDR3 here is CASSADREEETQYF. The CDR3 DNA sequence: TGTGCCAGCAGCGCTGACAGGGAGGAGGAGACCCAGTACTTC.

This clone was recorded once. V and J are TRBV28 and TRBJ2-3; 7 nucleotides line up with TRBD2. The V gene end was trimmed by 8 bases and the J gene end by 2 bases; junction bases not matched to a gene: 10. Germline V lookup: CDR1 MDHEN, CDR2 SYDVKM. CDR3 length equals 15 residues. CDR3 protein: CASPPVGGSTDTQYF. The CDR3 DNA reads TGTGCCAGCCCCCCGGTGGGGGGGTCCACAGATACGCAGTATTTT.

The rearrangement links TRBV6-5 to TRBJ1-5; 7 nucleotides match TRBD1. The CDR3 has 15 residues. Germline CDR1 MNHEY, CDR2 SVGAGI. The junction had 6 bases not matched to a gene; V was cut back by 4 bases and J by 3 bases. This CDR3 reads CASSSLKGANQPQHF. CDR3 in DNA: TGTGCCAGCAGTTCTTTGAAGGGGGCCAATCAGCCCCAGCATTTT.

The chain links TRBV7-9 to TRBJ2-1; D unclear. The V gene's germline CDR1 is SEHNR and CDR2 FQNEAQ (reference sequence). V was pared by 0 bases and J by 7 bases, with 10 bases between. This CDR3 region has 14 residues. This chain's CDR3 is CASSLAARLNEQFF. CDR3 DNA sequence: TGTGCCAGCAGCTTAGCGGCCAGGTTGAATGAGCAGTTCTTC. The entire variable domain, with the rest obtained from reference TRBV7-9 and TRBJ2-1, is as follows: DTGVSQNPRHKITKRGQNVTFRCDPISEHNRLYWYRQTLGQGPEFLTYFQNEAQLEKSRLLSDRFSAERPKGSFSTLEIQRTEQGDSAMYLCASSLAARLNEQFFGPGTRLTVL.

About this clone: An end of the junction does not agree with germline; a read error may underlie this. Other nucleotide sequences from this sample produce the same CDR3. The rearrangement links TRBV19 to TRBJ1-5; TRBD1 is a possible D gene (6 bases). CDR1 LNHDA and CDR2 SQIVND come from the germline V gene (reference sequence). The CDR3 extends over 14 amino acids. CDR3 in amino acids: CASSIEQGNQPQNF. CDR3 DNA sequence: TGTGCCAGTAGTATAGAACAGGGAAACCAGCCCCAGAATTTT.

J is TRBJ2-7 and V is TRBV6-5; tentatively, D is TRBD2 (7 bases). Germline loops: CDR1 MNHEY, CDR2 SVGAGI. V dropped 8 bases and J dropped 5 bases, with 13 bases sitting between them. The CDR3 has 12 amino acids. CDR3 sequence reads: CASGGAGNEQYF. Written as DNA, the CDR3 is TGTGCCAGCGGGGGGGCGGGCAACGAGCAGTACTTC.

In regard to this clone: A junction boundary mismatches the germline segment, possibly from a read error. The J gene is TRBJ1-2, the V gene TRBV4-3, with 9 bases identical to TRBD1. The germline V gene has CDR1 LGHNA and CDR2 YSLEER. This CDR3 is 15 amino acids long. The CDR3 DNA reads as TGCGCCAGCAGCCAAGACTCAGACAGGGGGATCGGCTACCCCTTC. This encodes CASSQDSDRGIGYPF.

This clone was recorded only once. V and J are TRBV27 and TRBJ2-3; D remains unclear. The CDR3 totals 13 residues. Germline loops: CDR1 MNHEY, CDR2 SMNVEV (reference sequence). The ends were cut back, 6 bases at V and 3 bases at J, with 10 bases in the middle. The CDR3 sequence: CASSPRRTDTQYF. CDR3 coding DNA: TGTGCCAGCAGCCCCCGGCGGACAGATACGCAGTATTTT.

V gene TRBV19 combines with J gene TRBJ2-3, with TRBD2 matching over 7 bases. V shed 0 bases and J 1 base; nucleotides not matched to a gene: 1. The CDR3 is 15 amino acids. The germline V gene has CDR1 LNHDA and CDR2 SQIVND (reference sequence). CDR3 loop: CASSIEAGRTDTQYF. The DNA for the CDR3 is TGTGCCAGTAGTATAGAAGCGGGGCGCACAGATACGCAGTATTTT.